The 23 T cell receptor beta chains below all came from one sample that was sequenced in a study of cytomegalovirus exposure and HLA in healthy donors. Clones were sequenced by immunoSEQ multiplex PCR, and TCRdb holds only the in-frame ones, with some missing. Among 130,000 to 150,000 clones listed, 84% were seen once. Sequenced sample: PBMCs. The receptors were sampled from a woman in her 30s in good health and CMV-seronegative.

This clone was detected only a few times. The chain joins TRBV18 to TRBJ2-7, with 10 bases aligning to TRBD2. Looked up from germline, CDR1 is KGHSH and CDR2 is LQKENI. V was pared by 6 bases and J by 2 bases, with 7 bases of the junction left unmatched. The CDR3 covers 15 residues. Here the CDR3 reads CASSPIAGGTYEQYF. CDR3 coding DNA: TGTGCCAGCTCGCCCATAGCGGGGGGTACCTACGAGCAGTACTTC.

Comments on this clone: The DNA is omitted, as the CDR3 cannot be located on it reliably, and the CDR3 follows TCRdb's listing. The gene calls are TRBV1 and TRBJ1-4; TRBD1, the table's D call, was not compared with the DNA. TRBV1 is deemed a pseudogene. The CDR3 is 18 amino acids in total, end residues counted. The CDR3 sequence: CTSSPSGFGTGINEKLFF.

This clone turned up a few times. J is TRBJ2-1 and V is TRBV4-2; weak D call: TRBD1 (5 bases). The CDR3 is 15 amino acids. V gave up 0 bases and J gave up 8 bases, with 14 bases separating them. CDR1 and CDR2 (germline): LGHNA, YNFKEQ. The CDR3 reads CASSQDGQGIDEQFF. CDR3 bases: TGTGCCAGCAGCCAAGATGGGCAGGGAATAGATGAGCAGTTCTTC.

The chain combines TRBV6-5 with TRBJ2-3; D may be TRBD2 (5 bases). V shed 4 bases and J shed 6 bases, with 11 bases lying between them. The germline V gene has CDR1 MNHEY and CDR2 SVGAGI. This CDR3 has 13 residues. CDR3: CASSSGGGDTQYF. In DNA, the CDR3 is TGTGCCAGCAGTTCAGGAGGTGGGGATACGCAGTATTTT.

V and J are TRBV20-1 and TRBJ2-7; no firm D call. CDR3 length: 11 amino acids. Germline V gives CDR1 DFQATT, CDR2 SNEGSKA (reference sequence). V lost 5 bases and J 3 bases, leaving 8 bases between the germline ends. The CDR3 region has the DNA TGCAGTGCTTCCGACAACTACGAGCAGTACTTC. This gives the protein CSASDNYEQYF.

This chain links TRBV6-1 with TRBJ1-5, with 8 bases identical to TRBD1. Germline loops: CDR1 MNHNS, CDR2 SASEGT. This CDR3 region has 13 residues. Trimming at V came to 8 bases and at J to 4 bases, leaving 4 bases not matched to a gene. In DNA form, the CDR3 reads TGTGCCAGCGGGACAGGTCCTAATCAGCCCCAGCATTTT. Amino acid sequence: CASGTGPNQPQHF.

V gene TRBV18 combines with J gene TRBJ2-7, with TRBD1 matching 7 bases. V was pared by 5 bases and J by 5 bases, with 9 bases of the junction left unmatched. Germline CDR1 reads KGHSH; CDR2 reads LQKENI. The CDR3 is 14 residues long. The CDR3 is CASSGPGTVNEQYF. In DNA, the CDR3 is TGTGCCAGCTCAGGACCCGGGACAGTTAACGAGCAGTACTTC.

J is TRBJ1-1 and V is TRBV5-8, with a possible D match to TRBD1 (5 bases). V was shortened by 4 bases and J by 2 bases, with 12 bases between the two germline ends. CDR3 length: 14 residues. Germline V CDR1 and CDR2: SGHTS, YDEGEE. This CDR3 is CASSGFDRNTEAFF. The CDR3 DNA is TGTGCCAGCAGCGGGTTCGACAGAAACACTGAAGCTTTCTTT.

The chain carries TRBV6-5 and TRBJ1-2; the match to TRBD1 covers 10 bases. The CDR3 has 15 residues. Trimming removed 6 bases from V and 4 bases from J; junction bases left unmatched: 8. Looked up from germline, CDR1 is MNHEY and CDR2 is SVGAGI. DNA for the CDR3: TGTGCCAGCAGGCGCGGGACAGGGGCCGCCTATGGCTACACCTTC. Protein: CASRRGTGAAYGYTF.

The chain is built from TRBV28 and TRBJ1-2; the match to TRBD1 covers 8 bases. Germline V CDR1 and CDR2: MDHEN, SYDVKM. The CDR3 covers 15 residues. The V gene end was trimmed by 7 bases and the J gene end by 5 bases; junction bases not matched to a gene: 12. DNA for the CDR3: TGTGCCAGCAAATCCGTGACAGGGGCCCTATATGGCTACACCTTC. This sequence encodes CASKSVTGALYGYTF.

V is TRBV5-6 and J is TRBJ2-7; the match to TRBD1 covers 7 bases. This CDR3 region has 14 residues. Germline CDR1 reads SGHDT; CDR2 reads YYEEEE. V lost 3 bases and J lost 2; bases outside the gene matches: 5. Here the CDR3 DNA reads TGTGCCAGCAGCTATGGGGACAGCACCTACGAGCAGTACTTC. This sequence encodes CASSYGDSTYEQYF. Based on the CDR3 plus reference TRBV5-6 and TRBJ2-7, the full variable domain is DAGVTQSPTHLIKTRGQQVTLRCSPKSGHDTVSWYQQALGQGPQFIFQYYEEEERQRGNFPDRFSGHQFPNYSSELNVNALLLGDSALYLCASSYGDSTYEQYFGPGTRLTVT.

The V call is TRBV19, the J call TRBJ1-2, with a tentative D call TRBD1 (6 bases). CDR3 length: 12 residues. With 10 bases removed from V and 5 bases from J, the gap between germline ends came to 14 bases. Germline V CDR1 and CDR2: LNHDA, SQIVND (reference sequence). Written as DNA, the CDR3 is TGTGCCACCACCCAGGGGAAGTATGGCTACACCTTC. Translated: CATTQGKYGYTF.

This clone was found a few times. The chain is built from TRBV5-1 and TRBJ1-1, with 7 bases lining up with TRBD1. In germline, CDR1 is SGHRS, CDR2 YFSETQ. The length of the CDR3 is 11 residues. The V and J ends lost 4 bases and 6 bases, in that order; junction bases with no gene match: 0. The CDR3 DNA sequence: TGCGCCAGCAGCGGGACAGCTGAAGCTTTCTTT. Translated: CASSGTAEAFF. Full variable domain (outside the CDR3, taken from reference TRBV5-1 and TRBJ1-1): KAGVTQTPRYLIKTRGQQVTLSCSPISGHRSVSWYQQTPGQGLQFLFEYFSETQRNKGNFPGRFSGRQFSNSRSEMNVSTLELGDSALYLCASSGTAEAFFGQGTRLTVV.

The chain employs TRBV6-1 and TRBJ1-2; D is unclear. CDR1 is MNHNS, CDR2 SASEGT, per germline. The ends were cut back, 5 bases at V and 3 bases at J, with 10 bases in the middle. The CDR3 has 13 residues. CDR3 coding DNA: TGTGCCAGCAGTACCCAGGAATACTATGGCTACACCTTC. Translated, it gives CASSTQEYYGYTF.

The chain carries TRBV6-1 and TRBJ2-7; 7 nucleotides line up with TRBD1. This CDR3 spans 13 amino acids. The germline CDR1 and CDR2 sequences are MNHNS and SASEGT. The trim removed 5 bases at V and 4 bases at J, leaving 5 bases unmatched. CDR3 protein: CASSLGQKYEQYF. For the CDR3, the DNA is TGTGCCAGCAGTCTGGGACAGAAATACGAGCAGTACTTC.

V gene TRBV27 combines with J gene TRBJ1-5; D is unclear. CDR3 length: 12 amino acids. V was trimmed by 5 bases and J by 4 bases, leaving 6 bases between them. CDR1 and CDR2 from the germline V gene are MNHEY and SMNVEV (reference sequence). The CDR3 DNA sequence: TGTGCCAGCAGTCAGGTAAATCAGCCCCAGCATTTT. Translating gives CASSQVNQPQHF.

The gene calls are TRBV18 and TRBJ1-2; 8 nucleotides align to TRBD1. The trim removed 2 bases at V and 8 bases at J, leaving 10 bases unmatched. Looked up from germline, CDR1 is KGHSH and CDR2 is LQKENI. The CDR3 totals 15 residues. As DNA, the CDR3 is TGTGCCAGCTCACCATTTTCAGGGGGCGAGGACGGCTACACCTTC. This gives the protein CASSPFSGGEDGYTF.

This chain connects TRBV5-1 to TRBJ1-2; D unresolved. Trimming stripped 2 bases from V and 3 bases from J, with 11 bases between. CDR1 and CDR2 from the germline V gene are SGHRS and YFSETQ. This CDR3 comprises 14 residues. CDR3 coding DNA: TGCGCCAGCAGCTTAAGCGCACTTGACTATGGCTACACCTTC. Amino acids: CASSLSALDYGYTF.

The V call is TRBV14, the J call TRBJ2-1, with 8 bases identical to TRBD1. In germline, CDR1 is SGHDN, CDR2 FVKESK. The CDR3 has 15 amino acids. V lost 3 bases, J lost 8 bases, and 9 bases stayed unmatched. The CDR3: CASSHDRGRRDEQFF. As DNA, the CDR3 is TGTGCCAGCAGCCACGACAGGGGCCGAAGAGATGAGCAGTTCTTC.

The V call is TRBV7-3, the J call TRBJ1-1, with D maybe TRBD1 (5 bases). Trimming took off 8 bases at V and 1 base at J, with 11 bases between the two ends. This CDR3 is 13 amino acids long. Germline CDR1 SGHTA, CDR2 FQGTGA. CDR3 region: CASRRAWNTEAFF. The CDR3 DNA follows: TGTGCCAGCCGCAGGGCCTGGAACACTGAAGCTTTCTTT.

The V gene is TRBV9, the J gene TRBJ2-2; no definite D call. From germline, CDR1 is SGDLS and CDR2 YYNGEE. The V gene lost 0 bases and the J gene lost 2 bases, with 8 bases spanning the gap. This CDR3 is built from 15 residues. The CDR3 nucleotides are TGTGCCAGCAGCGTAGATGCGGAAAACACCGGGGAGCTGTTTTTT. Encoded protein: CASSVDAENTGELFF.

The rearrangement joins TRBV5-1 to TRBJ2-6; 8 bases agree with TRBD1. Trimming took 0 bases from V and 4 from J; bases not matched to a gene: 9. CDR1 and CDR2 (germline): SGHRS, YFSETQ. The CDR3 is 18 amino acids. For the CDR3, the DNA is TGCGCCAGCAGCTTGGCGGGGTACAGGGGGAACGGGGCCAACGTCCTGACTTTC. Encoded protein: CASSLAGYRGNGANVLTF.

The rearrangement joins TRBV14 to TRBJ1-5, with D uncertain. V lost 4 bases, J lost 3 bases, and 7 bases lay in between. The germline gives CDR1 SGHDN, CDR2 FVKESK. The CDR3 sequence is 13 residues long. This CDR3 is CASSLRANQPQHF. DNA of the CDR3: TGTGCCAGCAGCCTGCGGGCCAATCAGCCCCAGCATTTT.